This T cell receptor (beta chain) appears in the sequencing data of a study of T cell responses to AZD1222 COVID-19 vaccine. Study conclusions and caveats: In the spike-specific TCR repertoire, nearly half reportedly target unmutated variant regions.

Concerning this clone itself: Antigen unknown.

The CDR3 runs 17 residues. Germline values: CDR1 MNHNS, CDR2 SASEGT. V gave up 4 bases and J gave up 2 bases; unmatched junction bases: 10. Sequencing was performed with immunoSEQ multiplex PCR; in TCRdb, only in-frame clones are kept and a portion is missing. The table lists approximately 150,000 clones, around 90% of them singletons. V is TRBV6-1 and J is TRBJ2-3; 9 bases align to TRBD2. The origin of this receptor is an adult in good health. This specimen was peripheral blood, taken on day 0 of AZD1222 vaccination. CDR3 sequence reads: CASSVQREAVNTDTQYF. For the CDR3, the DNA is TGTGCCAGCAGTGTTCAGCGGGAGGCAGTAAACACAGATACGCAGTATTTT.